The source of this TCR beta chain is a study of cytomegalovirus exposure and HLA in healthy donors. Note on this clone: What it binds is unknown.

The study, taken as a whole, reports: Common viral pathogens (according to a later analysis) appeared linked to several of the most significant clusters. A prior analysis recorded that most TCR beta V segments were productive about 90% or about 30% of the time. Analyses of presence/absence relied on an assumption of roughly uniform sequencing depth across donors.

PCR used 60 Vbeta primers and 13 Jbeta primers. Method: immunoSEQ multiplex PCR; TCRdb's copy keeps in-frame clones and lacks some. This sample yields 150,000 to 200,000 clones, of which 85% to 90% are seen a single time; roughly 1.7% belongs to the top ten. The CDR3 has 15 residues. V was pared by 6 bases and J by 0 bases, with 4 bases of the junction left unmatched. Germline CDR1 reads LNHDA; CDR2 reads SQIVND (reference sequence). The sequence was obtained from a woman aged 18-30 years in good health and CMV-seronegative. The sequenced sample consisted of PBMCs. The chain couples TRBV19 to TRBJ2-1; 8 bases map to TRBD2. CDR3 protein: CASSPGTSSYNEQFF. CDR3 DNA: TGTGCCAGTAGCCCCGGGACTAGCTCCTACAATGAGCAGTTCTTC.